These 22 T cell receptor beta chains were sequenced from one sample in a study of blood T cells in healthy people across ages. Then a second PCR, running about 6 to 12 cycles, was carried out with a sample-barcoded 5' primer and a J-beta primer mix. TCRdb passed the 5' RACE reads through MiXCR, listing each CDR3 protein once. The sample has nearly 800,000 distinct CDR3 sequences; around three fifths are singletons. The sample taken for sequencing was blood. The receptor set was obtained from a man aged 40-55 years in good health.

The J gene is TRBJ2-5, the V gene TRBV7-3; TRBD2 matches at 7 bases. The CDR3 runs to 13 residues. J was trimmed by 4 bases and V by 5 bases; bases with no gene match: 4. The germline CDR1 and CDR2 sequences are SGHTA and FQGTGA. CDR3 residues: CASSPGRGETQYF. The DNA for the CDR3 is TGTGCCAGCAGCCCGGGGAGGGGAGAGACCCAGTACTTC.

The genes are TRBV7-3 and TRBJ2-3; TRBD2 might be the D (6 bases). Germline CDR1 and CDR2: SGHTA and FQGTGA. The CDR3 runs 14 residues. The V and J ends lost 6 bases and 0 bases respectively, with 10 bases between them. Here the CDR3 DNA reads TGTGCCAGCAGTCTAGCGATGAGCACAGATACGCAGTATTTT. This sequence encodes CASSLAMSTDTQYF.

The rearrangement joins TRBV28 to TRBJ2-1; no clear D. Germline CDR1 is MDHEN and CDR2 is SYDVKM. The CDR3 contains 13 residues. Trimming removed 3 bases at V and 5 bases at J, with 8 bases between. Here the CDR3 reads CASSFSPNNEQFF. Written as DNA, the CDR3 is TGTGCCAGCAGTTTTTCCCCGAACAATGAGCAGTTCTTC.

This chain uses TRBV9 with TRBJ2-7, with a possible D match to TRBD2 (7 bases). In germline, CDR1 is SGDLS, CDR2 YYNGEE. The CDR3 is 14 residues long. Trimming cost V 3 bases and J 7 bases, with 17 bases left between them. CDR3 in amino acids: CASSASLGGDEQYF. For the CDR3, the DNA is TGTGCCAGCAGCGCCAGCCTAGGGGGGGATGAGCAGTACTTC.

In its sample, this clonotype was seen once. The chain has TRBV6-2 or TRBV6-3 and TRBJ2-2; D is tentatively TRBD1 or TRBD2 (5 bases each). Looked up from germline, CDR1 is MNHEY and CDR2 is SVGEGT. The CDR3 is 14 amino acids. The V and J ends lost 7 bases and 0 bases respectively, with 9 bases between them. CDR3: CASNRDANTGELFF. The CDR3 nucleotides are TGTGCCAGCAACCGGGACGCGAACACCGGGGAGCTGTTTTTT.

The rearrangement links TRBV29-1 to TRBJ1-2, with 7 bases that match TRBD1. The germline gives CDR1 SQVTM, CDR2 ANQGSEA. This CDR3 has 14 residues. V trimming: 3 bases; J trimming: 4 bases; junction bases outside the gene matches: 8. As DNA, the CDR3 is TGCAGCGTTGACAGGGGGGCGCGCAGCTATGGCTACACCTTC. This codes for CSVDRGARSYGYTF.

The V and J genes are TRBV5-4 and TRBJ1-4; maybe TRBD1 (6 bases). Germline CDR1 is SGHNT and CDR2 is YYREEE (reference sequence). The CDR3 is made up of 14 amino acids. Trimming shortened V by 4 bases and J by 7 bases, and 14 bases separated the two germline ends. The CDR3 here is CASSQDRTGEKLFF. The CDR3 nucleotides are TGTGCCAGCAGCCAAGACAGGACGGGTGAAAAACTGTTTTTT.

The genes are TRBV20-1 and TRBJ1-1, with 11 bases matching TRBD1. The trim removed 2 bases at V and 10 bases at J, leaving 6 bases unmatched. Germline CDR1 and CDR2: DFQATT and SNEGSKA (reference sequence). The CDR3 extends over 13 amino acids. CDR3 residues: CSARRDRGLRAFF. The DNA for the CDR3 is TGCAGTGCTAGAAGGGACAGGGGGTTGCGAGCTTTCTTT.

The rearrangement links TRBV12-3 or TRBV12-4 to TRBJ2-4, with TRBD2 matching 9 bases. The length of the CDR3 is 13 residues. Germline trimming cut 2 bases from V and 13 bases from J; bases unmatched to any gene: 6. The chain's CDR3 is CASSLNAGGEQYF. For the CDR3, the DNA is TGTGCCAGCAGTTTAAATGCGGGGGGGGAACAGTACTTC.

This chain joins TRBV2 and TRBJ2-7; a possible D gene is TRBD2 (6 bases). V was cut by 7 bases and J by 3 bases, with 13 bases left in between. Looked up from germline, CDR1 is SNHLY and CDR2 is FYNNEI. The CDR3 consists of 13 residues. CDR3 residues: CASTEGGGYEQYF. The CDR3 nucleotides read TGTGCCAGCACCGAGGGAGGTGGCTACGAGCAGTACTTC.

The CDR3 sequence is CASSYSVNRQLTYEQYF. CDR3 sequence (DNA): TGTGCCAGCAGTTACTCGGTCAACCGGCAGCTCACCTACGAGCAGTACTTC. The genes are TRBV6-2 or TRBV6-3 and TRBJ2-7; D remains ambiguous. V lost 0 bases, J lost 2 bases, and 17 bases lay in between. The CDR3 is 17 amino acids. Germline lookup yields CDR1 MNHEY and CDR2 SVGEGT.

The chain couples TRBV29-1 to TRBJ2-2; D is perhaps TRBD1 (6 bases). The germline V gene has CDR1 SQVTM and CDR2 ANQGSEA. The V end lost 1 base, the J end lost 6 bases, and 15 bases lay between the germline ends. This CDR3 has 15 residues. CDR3 coding DNA: TGCAGCGTTGAAGTTGGGACAATGGGCGCCGGGGAGCTGTTTTTT. This gives the protein CSVEVGTMGAGELFF.

This clonotype was observed at least ten times. CDR3 region: CASLLGGRGSYEQYF. CDR3 nucleotides: TGTGCCAGCCTTCTTGGTGGGAGGGGTTCCTACGAGCAGTACTTC. This chain links TRBV12-3 or TRBV12-4 with TRBJ2-7; 7 bases are a match to TRBD2. The CDR3 contains 15 residues. The V gene end was trimmed by 8 bases and the J gene end by 1 base; junction bases not matched to a gene: 11.

The chain uses TRBV6-1 and TRBJ1-2; the match to TRBD1 covers 9 bases. The V and J ends lost 6 bases and 7 bases, in that order; junction bases with no gene match: 6. This CDR3 spans 13 amino acids. Germline assignment: CDR1 MNHNS and CDR2 SASEGT. The CDR3 reads CASSRDRDSGYTF. CDR3 DNA sequence: TGTGCCAGCAGCCGGGACAGGGATTCTGGCTACACCTTC.

This clonotype came up a few times. The chain joins TRBV27 to TRBJ2-4, with a tentative D call TRBD1 (5 bases). The CDR3 runs to 12 residues. Trimming took off 4 bases at V and 8 bases at J, with 9 bases between the two ends. CDR1 and CDR2 from the germline V gene are MNHEY and SMNVEV (reference sequence). The CDR3 reads CASSSGNHIQYF. DNA of the CDR3: TGTGCCAGCAGTTCAGGGAATCACATTCAGTACTTC.

The rearrangement links TRBV9 to TRBJ1-2; no definite D call. V was shortened by 0 bases and J by 5 bases, with 11 bases between the two germline ends. This CDR3 has 14 amino acids. CDR1 is SGDLS and CDR2 is YYNGEE in the germline V gene. The CDR3 loop reads CASSVVDAGYGYTF. In nucleotides, the CDR3 is TGTGCCAGCAGCGTAGTTGACGCGGGTTATGGCTACACCTTC. Full variable domain (remainder filled in from reference TRBV9 and TRBJ1-2): DSGVTQTPKHLITATGQRVTLRCSPRSGDLSVYWYQQSLDQGLQFLIQYYNGEERAKGNILERFSAQQFPDLHSELNLSSLELGDSALYFCASSVVDAGYGYTFGSGTRLTVV.

This sequence joins TRBV11-2 and TRBJ2-4, with 9 positions matching TRBD2. CDR1 is SGHAT and CDR2 is FQNNGV in the germline V gene. V lost 5 bases and J lost 9; bases outside the gene matches: 8. The CDR3 totals 14 residues. The CDR3 DNA reads as TGTGCCAGCAGCCCTCGGACTAGCGCGAGCATTCAGTACTTC. This encodes CASSPRTSASIQYF.

This clonotype appeared a few times. This chain joins TRBV5-4 and TRBJ1-2, with 10 bases that match TRBD1. The CDR3 sequence is 17 residues long. CDR1 is SGHNT, CDR2 YYREEE, per germline (reference sequence). Trimming cost V 3 bases and J 2 bases; bases outside gene matches: 10. CDR3 DNA sequence: TGTGCCAGCAGCTCATTCCGACAGGGGGCGATGAACTATGGCTACACCTTC. Its translation: CASSSFRQGAMNYGYTF. Drawing the rest from reference TRBV5-4 and TRBJ1-2, the complete variable domain is ETGVTQSPTHLIKTRGQQVTLRCSSQSGHNTVSWYQQALGQGPQFIFQYYREEENGRGNFPPRFSGLQFPNYSSELNVNALELDDSALYLCASSSFRQGAMNYGYTFGSGTRLTVV.

The chain has TRBV30 and TRBJ2-1; 9 bases fit TRBD1. CDR1 and CDR2 from the germline V gene are GTSNPN and SVGIG (reference sequence). This CDR3 comprises 13 residues. V gave up 7 bases and J gave up 3 bases; unmatched junction bases: 4. CDR3 coding DNA: TGTGCCTCGGACAGGGGAGACTACAATGAGCAGTTCTTC. Its translation is CASDRGDYNEQFF.

The chain carries TRBV7-9 and TRBJ2-7, with D perhaps TRBD2 (5 bases). Germline V gene sequence: CDR1 SEHNR, CDR2 FQNEAQ (reference sequence). The CDR3 extends over 14 amino acids. The ends were cut back, 0 bases at V and 3 bases at J, with 9 bases in the middle. The CDR3 DNA follows: TGTGCCAGCAGCTTAGCGGCCGGGGTCTACGAGCAGTACTTC. It is translated as CASSLAAGVYEQYF.

The chain is built from TRBV20-1 and TRBJ2-1, with a possible D match to TRBD2 (5 bases). The germline V gene encodes CDR1 DFQATT and CDR2 SNEGSKA (reference sequence). The CDR3 sequence is 12 residues long. Trimming pared 1 base from V and 10 bases from J, leaving 11 bases between. Here the CDR3 reads CSARGLGGEQFF. The CDR3 bases are TGCAGTGCTAGAGGGTTGGGCGGGGAGCAGTTCTTC.

This chain uses TRBV6-6 with TRBJ1-2; a possible D gene is TRBD1 (5 bases). CDR1 and CDR2 (germline): MNHNY, SVGAGI (reference sequence). The CDR3 covers 16 residues. Between the trimmed V and J ends, which lost 4 bases and 2 bases, there was a span of 17 bases. The CDR3 DNA reads TGTGCCAGCAGTTCCCCGAGAATCGACAGAAACTATGGCTACACCTTC. It encodes CASSSPRIDRNYGYTF.